These T cell receptor beta chains were read from a single sample in a study of post-analysis software for immune sequencing data. Each CDR3 protein gets one entry after TCRdb re-called the PCR reads with MiXCR. The data contain about 200,000 distinct CDR3 sequences, over 25% of them seen just once; the ten biggest clones take up roughly 3.4%. Specimen: blood. The receptors originated from a girl under 18 with multiple sclerosis. Both conserved end residues are part of each CDR3. A D gene is named only where the DNA matches it firmly. Expanded clones get a size class; other rows say once, few or many, or leave the size out.

v_gene	j_gene	d_gene	abundance	CDR3nt	CDR3aa
TRBV24-1	TRBJ2-4	NA	NA	TGTGCCACCAGTGATTCCCCGGGAGTTCAGCAGTACTTC	CATSDSPGVQQYF
TRBV7-9	TRBJ2-7	NA	NA	TGTGCCAGCAGCCCGGGGTACAATGGGCAGTACTTC	CASSPGYNGQYF
TRBV11-2	TRBJ1-4	NA	few	TGTGCCAGCAGGGGCCCGGGGGAGGAAAAACTGTTTTTT	CASRGPGEEKLFF
TRBV7-2	TRBJ2-7	TRBD2	many	TGTGCCAGCAGCTTTAGCGGGACCTACGAGCAGTACTTC	CASSFSGTYEQYF
TRBV27	TRBJ1-5	NA	few	TGTGCCAGCAGATCTACAGGGACTCAGCCCCAGCATTTT	CASRSTGTQPQHF
TRBV20-1	TRBJ2-7	TRBD2	many	TGCAGTGCTGGGCCCACTAGCGGGTACGAGCAGTACTTC	CSAGPTSGYEQYF
TRBV7-6	TRBJ2-7	NA	many	TGTGCCAGCAGCCAAACAACAGGCTACGAGCAGTACTTC	CASSQTTGYEQYF
TRBV7-3	TRBJ2-1	NA	many	TGTGCCAGCAGCTTACGGCGGGCCTCCTACAATGAGCAGTTCTTC	CASSLRRASYNEQFF
TRBV7-9	TRBJ2-1	NA	many	TGTGCCAGCAGCTTACGTGGCGATGAGCAGTTCTTC	CASSLRGDEQFF
TRBV20-1	TRBJ1-1	NA	few	TGCAGTGCTGGGGGGATTACTGAAGCTTTCTTT	CSAGGITEAFF
TRBV5-5	TRBJ2-5	TRBD1	many	TGTGCCAGCAACCCGGACAGGGCTCAAGAGACCCAGTACTTC	CASNPDRAQETQYF
TRBV16	TRBJ2-1	NA	few	TGTGCCAGCAGCCAATACGACAATGAGCAGTTCTTC	CASSQYDNEQFF
TRBV6-9	TRBJ1-2	TRBD1	many	TGTGCCAGCAGTTATTGGGTCAGGGGGCTTAGGGGCTACACCTTC	CASSYWVRGLRGYTF
TRBV7-3	TRBJ1-1	NA	once	TGTGCCAGCAGCTTAACGATAGGCAGGGAGGCTGAAGCTTTCTTT	CASSLTIGREAEAFF
TRBV3-1	TRBJ2-7	TRBD2	many	TGTGCCAGCAGCCAAGTTGGCGGGAGGCCCTCCTACGAGCAGTACTTC	CASSQVGGRPSYEQYF
TRBV7-2	TRBJ2-1	TRBD2	NA	TGTGCCAGCAGCTTAGGGACTAGCCGGGGCAATGAGCAGTTCTTC	CASSLGTSRGNEQFF
TRBV7-9	TRBJ1-5	NA	NA	TGTGCCGTCGGGGGGCAGAATCAGCCCCAGCATTTT	CAVGGQNQPQHF
TRBV6-1	TRBJ1-2	NA	few	TGTGCCAGCAGGGGGGACGGTTCCCCTAACTATGGCTACACCTTC	CASRGDGSPNYGYTF
TRBV29-1	TRBJ2-7	NA	NA	TGCAGCGTTGGGGGGAACTGGCTAGAGGCCCAGTACTTC	CSVGGNWLEAQYF
TRBV19	TRBJ1-1	NA	NA	TGTGCCAGTAGTATAGGATTGACGAACACTGAAGCTTTCTTT	CASSIGLTNTEAFF
TRBV28	TRBJ1-6	NA	NA	TGTGCCAGCACTACGCAGGGGCCCTATAATTCACCCCTCCACTTT	CASTTQGPYNSPLHF
TRBV5-5	TRBJ2-3	TRBD1	many	TGTGCCAGCAGCCCGGGACAGGGCACAGATACGCAGTATTTT	CASSPGQGTDTQYF
TRBV11-2	TRBJ1-2	NA	few	TGTGCCAGCAGCTTAGATACGACAGGCTATGGCTACACCTTC	CASSLDTTGYGYTF
TRBV30	TRBJ1-5	NA	NA	TGTGCCTGGAGCAGGAACGGCAATCAGCCCCAGCATTTT	CAWSRNGNQPQHF
TRBV27	TRBJ1-2	NA	few	TGTGCCAGCAGAACGGTCGGGGGAAACTATGGCTACACCTTC	CASRTVGGNYGYTF
TRBV28	TRBJ1-4	NA	few	TGTGCCAGCAAAGACAATAATGAAAAACTGTTTTTT	CASKDNNEKLFF
TRBV28	TRBJ1-2	NA	many	TGTGCCAGCAGTGCCGGGACCGAGCAGTTAGAGGGCTACACCTTC	CASSAGTEQLEGYTF
TRBV12-5	TRBJ2-1	TRBD2	NA	TGTGCTAGTGGTTTGCCCCAACTAGCGGGAGTGGGTTCTGAGCAGTTCTTC	CASGLPQLAGVGSEQFF
TRBV3-1	TRBJ2-2	NA	few	TGTGCCAGCAGCAATCTACGAGGGCGGCGAGGGAAGCTGTTTTTT	CASSNLRGRRGKLFF
TRBV6-5	TRBJ2-1	NA	NA	TGTGCCGGCAGTTACAGGACTAACGGACACAATGAGCAGTTCTTC	CAGSYRTNGHNEQFF
TRBV28	TRBJ1-6	TRBD1	many	TGTGCCAGCAGGGGACAGGGAAGCTCCTATAATTCACCCCTCCACTTT	CASRGQGSSYNSPLHF
TRBV5-6	TRBJ1-2	NA	few	TGTGCCAGCAGCTTGGCGGGCAGGCCCTTTGATGGCTACACCTTC	CASSLAGRPFDGYTF
TRBV25-1	TRBJ2-5	NA	many	TGTGCCAGCACCCAGACGGGGAGGCGGGAGACCCAGTACTTC	CASTQTGRRETQYF
TRBV20-1	TRBJ2-3	TRBD1	NA	TGCAGTGCCGGACAAGACGGGACAGGGGTAGATACGCAGTATTTT	CSAGQDGTGVDTQYF
TRBV7-2	TRBJ2-5	TRBD1	NA	TGTGCCAGCAGGAACCAAGCTACAGGGGTCCAAGAGACCCAGTACTTC	CASRNQATGVQETQYF
TRBV5-1	TRBJ2-7	NA	few	TGCGCCAGCAGCCCAAGTATTCAACAAAAGCTCGACTACGAGCAGTACTTC	CASSPSIQQKLDYEQYF